Sequencing of this T cell receptor (beta chain) was carried out in a study of blood T cell repertoires in COVID-19. In the study overall: The United States, Italy and Spain supplied acute and convalescent COVID-19 samples. Sources were T cells, B-cell-depleted T cells, or PBMCs; the material itself was cDNA or gDNA.

Per the germline V gene, CDR1 is SGHRS and CDR2 is YFSETQ. J was trimmed by 4 bases and V by 1 base; bases with no gene match: 6. There are 16 residues in the CDR3. Authors' methods: Estimation of nucleated cell counts relied on the amplification of reference gene primers. The data were produced by immunoSEQ multiplex PCR, yet TCRdb's version contains in-frame clones alone and is incomplete. The V and J calls and clone size are taken from that table; D and trimming were inferred from the DNA. The sample includes a few hundred thousand clones, more than 75% seen only once; the top ten take about 1%. The chain is built from TRBV5-1 and TRBJ2-1, with 9 bases that match TRBD2. The TCR originated in a woman between 35 and 50 years old who had recovered from COVID-19. The sequenced material came from peripheral blood. This CDR3 is CASSLPLAGTYNEQFF. Here the CDR3 DNA reads TGCGCCAGCAGCTTGCCCCTAGCGGGAACATACAATGAGCAGTTCTTC. Drawing the rest from reference TRBV5-1 and TRBJ2-1, the complete variable domain is KAGVTQTPRYLIKTRGQQVTLSCSPISGHRSVSWYQQTPGQGLQFLFEYFSETQRNKGNFPGRFSGRQFSNSRSEMNVSTLELGDSALYLCASSLPLAGTYNEQFFGPGTRLTVL.